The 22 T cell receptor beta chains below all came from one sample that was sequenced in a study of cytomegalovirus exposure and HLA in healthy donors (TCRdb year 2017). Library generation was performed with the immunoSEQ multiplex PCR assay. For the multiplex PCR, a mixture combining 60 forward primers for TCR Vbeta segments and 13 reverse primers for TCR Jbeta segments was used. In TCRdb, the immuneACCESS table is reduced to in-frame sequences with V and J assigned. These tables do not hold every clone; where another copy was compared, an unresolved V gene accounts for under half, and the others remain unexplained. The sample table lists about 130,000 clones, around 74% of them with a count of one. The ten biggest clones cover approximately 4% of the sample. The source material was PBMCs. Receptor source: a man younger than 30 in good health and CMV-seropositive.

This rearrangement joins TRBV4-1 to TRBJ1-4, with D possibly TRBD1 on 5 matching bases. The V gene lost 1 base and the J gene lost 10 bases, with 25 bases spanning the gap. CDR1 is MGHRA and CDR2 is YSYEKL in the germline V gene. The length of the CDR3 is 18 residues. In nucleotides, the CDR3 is TGCGCCAGCAGCCAAGTTATTATAGTCCACAGGAATAAAGGAAAACTGTTTTTT. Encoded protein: CASSQVIIVHRNKGKLFF.

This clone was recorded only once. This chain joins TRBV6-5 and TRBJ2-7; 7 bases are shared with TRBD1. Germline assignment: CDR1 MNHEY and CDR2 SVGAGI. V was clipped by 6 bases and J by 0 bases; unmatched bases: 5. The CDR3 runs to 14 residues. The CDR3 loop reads CASRRGTASYEQYF. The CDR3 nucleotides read TGTGCCAGCAGAAGGGGGACAGCCTCCTACGAGCAGTACTTC.

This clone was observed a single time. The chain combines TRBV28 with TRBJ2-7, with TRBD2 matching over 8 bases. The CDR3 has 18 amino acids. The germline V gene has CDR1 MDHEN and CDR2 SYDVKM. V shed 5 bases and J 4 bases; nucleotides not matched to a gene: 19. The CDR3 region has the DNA TGTGCCAGCAGTGCCCCCTCCCAGGGAGCGGGGGACCAGTACGAGCAGTACTTC. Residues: CASSAPSQGAGDQYEQYF.

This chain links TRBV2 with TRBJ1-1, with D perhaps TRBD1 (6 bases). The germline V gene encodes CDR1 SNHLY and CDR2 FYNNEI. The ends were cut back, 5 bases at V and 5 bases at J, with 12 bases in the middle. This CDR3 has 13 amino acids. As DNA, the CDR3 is TGTGCCAGCAGTACAGGGTGGGGGACTGAAGCTTTCTTT. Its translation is CASSTGWGTEAFF.

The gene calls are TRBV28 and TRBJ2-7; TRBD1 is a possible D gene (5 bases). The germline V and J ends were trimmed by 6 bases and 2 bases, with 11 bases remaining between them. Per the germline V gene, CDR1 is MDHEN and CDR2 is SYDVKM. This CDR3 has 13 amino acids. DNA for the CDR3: TGTGCCAGCAGGGACACGGTTGCCTACGAGCAGTACTTC. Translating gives CASRDTVAYEQYF.

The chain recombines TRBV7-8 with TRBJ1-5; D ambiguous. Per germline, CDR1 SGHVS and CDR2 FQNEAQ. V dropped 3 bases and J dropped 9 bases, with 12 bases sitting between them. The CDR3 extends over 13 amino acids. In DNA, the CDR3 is TGTGCCAGCAGCTTTCAGACGGAGCTGCCCCAGCATTTT. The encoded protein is CASSFQTELPQHF. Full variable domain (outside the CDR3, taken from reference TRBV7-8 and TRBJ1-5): GAGVSQSPRYKVAKRGQDVALRCDPISGHVSLFWYQQALGQGPEFLTYFQNEAQLDKSGLPSDRFFAERPEGSVSTLKIQRTQQEDSAVYLCASSFQTELPQHFGDGTRLSIL.

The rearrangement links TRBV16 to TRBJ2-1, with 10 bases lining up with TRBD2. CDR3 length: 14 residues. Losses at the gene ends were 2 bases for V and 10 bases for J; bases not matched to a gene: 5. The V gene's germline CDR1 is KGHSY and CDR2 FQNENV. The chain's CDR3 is CASSQTLAGAEQFF. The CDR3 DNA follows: TGTGCCAGCAGCCAAACCCTAGCGGGGGCCGAGCAGTTCTTC. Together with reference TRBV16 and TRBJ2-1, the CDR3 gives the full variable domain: GEEVAQTPKHLVRGEGQKAKLYCAPIKGHSYVFWYQQVLKNEFKFLISFQNENVFDETGMPKERFSAKCLPNSPCSLEIQATKLEDSAVYFCASSQTLAGAEQFFGPGTRLTVL.

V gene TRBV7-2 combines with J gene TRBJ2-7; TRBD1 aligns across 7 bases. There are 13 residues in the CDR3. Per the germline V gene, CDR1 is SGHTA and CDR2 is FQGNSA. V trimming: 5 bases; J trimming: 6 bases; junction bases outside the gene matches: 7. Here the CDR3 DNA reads TGTGCCAGCAGCAATGACAGGGTGGTCGAGCAGTACTTC. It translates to CASSNDRVVEQYF.

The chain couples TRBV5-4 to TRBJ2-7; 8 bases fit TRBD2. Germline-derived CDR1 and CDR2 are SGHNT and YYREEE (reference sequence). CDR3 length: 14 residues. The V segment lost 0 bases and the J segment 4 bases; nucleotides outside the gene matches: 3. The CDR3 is CASSLEGLGYEQYF. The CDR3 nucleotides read TGTGCCAGCAGCTTGGAGGGACTAGGTTACGAGCAGTACTTC. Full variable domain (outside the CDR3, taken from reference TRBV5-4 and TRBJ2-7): ETGVTQSPTHLIKTRGQQVTLRCSSQSGHNTVSWYQQALGQGPQFIFQYYREEENGRGNFPPRFSGLQFPNYSSELNVNALELDDSALYLCASSLEGLGYEQYFGPGTRLTVT.

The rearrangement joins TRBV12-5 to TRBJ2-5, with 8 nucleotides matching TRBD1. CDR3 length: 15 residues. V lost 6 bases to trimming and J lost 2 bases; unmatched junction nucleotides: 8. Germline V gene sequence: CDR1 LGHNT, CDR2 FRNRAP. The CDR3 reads CASGAGTGGQETQYF. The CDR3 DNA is TGTGCTAGTGGGGCCGGGACAGGTGGACAAGAGACCCAGTACTTC.

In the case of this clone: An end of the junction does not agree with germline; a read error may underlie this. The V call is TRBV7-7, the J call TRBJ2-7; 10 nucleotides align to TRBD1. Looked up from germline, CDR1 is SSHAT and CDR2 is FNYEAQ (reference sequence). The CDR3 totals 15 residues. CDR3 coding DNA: TGTGCTAGCAGCCGGGACAGGGGATTGGAGTACGAGCAGTACTTC. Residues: CASSRDRGLEYEQYF.

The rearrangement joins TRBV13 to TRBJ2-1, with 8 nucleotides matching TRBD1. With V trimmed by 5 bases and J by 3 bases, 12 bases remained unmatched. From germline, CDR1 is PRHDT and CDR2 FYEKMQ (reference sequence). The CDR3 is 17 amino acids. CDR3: CASSNRGADLIYNEQFF. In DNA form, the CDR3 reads TGTGCCAGCAGCAACAGGGGGGCAGACCTAATCTACAATGAGCAGTTCTTC.

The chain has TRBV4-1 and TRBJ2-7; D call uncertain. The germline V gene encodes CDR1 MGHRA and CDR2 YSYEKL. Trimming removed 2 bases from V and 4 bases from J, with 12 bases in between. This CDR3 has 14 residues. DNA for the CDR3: TGCGCCAGCAGCCAATACCCGCTCGAGTACGAGCAGTACTTC. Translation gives CASSQYPLEYEQYF.

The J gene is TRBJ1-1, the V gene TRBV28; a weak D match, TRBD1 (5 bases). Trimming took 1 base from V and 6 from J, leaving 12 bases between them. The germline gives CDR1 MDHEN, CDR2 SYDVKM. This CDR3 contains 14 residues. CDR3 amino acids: CASSLSPRVAEAFF. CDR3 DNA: TGTGCCAGCAGTTTATCACCCAGGGTCGCTGAAGCTTTCTTT.

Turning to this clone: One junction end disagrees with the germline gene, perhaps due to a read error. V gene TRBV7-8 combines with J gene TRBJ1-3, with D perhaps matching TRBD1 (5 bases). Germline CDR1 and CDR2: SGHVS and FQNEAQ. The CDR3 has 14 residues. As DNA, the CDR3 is TGTGCCAGCAGATTAGGGGAGTCTGGAAACACCATATATTTT. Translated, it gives CASRLGESGNTIYF.

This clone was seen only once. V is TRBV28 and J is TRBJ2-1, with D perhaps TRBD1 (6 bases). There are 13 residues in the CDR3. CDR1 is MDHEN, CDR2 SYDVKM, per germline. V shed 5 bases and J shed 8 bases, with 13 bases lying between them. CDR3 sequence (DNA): TGTGCCAGCAGTGTACAGGGTGGAGATGAGCAGTTCTTC. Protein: CASSVQGGDEQFF.

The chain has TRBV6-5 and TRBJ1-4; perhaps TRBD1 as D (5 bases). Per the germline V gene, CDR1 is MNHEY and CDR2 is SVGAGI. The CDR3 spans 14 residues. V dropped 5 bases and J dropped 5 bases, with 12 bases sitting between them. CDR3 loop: CASSETAGNEKLFF. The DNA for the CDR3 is TGTGCCAGCAGTGAGACAGCTGGCAATGAAAAACTGTTTTTT.

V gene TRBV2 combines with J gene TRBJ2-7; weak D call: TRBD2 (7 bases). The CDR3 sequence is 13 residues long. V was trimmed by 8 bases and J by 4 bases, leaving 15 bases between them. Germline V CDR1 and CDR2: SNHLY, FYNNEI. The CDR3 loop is CASGGGEWYEQYF. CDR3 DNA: TGTGCCAGCGGGGGGGGCGAGTGGTACGAGCAGTACTTC. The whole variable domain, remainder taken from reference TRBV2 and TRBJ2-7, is EPEVTQTPSHQVTQMGQEVILRCVPISNHLYFYWYRQILGQKVEFLVSFYNNEISEKSEIFDDQFSVERPDGSNFTLKIRSTKLEDSAMYFCASGGGEWYEQYFGPGTRLTVT.

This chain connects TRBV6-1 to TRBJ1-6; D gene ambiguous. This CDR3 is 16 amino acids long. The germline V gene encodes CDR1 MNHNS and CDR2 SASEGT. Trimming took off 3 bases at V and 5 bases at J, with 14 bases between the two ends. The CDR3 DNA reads TGTGCCAGCAGTGACCAGGCGGGGTTGGATAATTCACCCCTCCACTTT. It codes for CASSDQAGLDNSPLHF.

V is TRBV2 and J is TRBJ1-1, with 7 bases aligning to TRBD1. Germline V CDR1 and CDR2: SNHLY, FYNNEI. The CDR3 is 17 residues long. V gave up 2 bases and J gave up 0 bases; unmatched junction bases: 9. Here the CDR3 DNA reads TGTGCCAGCAGTGAATGGGGGGACAGTATCATGAACACTGAAGCTTTCTTT. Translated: CASSEWGDSIMNTEAFF.

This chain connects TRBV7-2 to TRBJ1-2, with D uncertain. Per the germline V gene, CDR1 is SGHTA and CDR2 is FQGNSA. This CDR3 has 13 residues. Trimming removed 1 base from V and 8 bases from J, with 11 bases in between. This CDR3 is CASSLEVAGGYTF. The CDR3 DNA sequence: TGTGCCAGCAGCTTAGAGGTAGCCGGAGGCTACACCTTC.

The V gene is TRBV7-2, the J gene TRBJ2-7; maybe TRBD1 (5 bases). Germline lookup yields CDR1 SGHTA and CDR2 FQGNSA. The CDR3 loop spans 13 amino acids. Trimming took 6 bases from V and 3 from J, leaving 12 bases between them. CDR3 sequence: CASSSGLGYEQYF. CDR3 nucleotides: TGTGCCAGCAGTTCAGGGCTGGGCTACGAGCAGTACTTC. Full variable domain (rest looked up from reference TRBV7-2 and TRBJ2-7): GAGVSQSPSNKVTEKGKDVELRCDPISGHTALYWYRQSLGQGLEFLIYFQGNSAPDKSGLPSDRFSAERTGGSVSTLTIQRTQQEDSAVYLCASSSGLGYEQYFGPGTRLTVT.